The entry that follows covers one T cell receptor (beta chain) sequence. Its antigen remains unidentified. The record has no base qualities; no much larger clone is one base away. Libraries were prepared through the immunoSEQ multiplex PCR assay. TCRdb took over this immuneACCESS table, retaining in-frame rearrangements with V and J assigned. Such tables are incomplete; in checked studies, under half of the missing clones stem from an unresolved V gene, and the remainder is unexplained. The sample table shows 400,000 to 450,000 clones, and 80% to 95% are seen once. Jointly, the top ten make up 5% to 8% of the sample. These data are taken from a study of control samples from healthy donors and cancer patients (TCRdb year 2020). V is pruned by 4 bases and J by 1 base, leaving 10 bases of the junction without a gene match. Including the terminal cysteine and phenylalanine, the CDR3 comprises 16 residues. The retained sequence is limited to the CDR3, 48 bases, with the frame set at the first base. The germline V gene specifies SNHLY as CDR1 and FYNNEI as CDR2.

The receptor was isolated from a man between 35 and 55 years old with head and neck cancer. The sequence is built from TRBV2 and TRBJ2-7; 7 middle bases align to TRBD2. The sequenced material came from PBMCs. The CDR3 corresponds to CASSGRFGTTSYEQYF. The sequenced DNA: TGTGCCAGCAGTGGTAGGTTCGGGACTACGTCCTACGAGCAGTACTTC. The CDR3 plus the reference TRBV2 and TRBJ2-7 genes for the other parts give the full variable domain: EPEVTQTPSHQVTQMGQEVILRCVPISNHLYFYWYRQILGQKVEFLVSFYNNEISEKSEIFDDQFSVERPDGSNFTLKIRSTKLEDSAMYFCASSGRFGTTSYEQYFGPGTRLTVT.